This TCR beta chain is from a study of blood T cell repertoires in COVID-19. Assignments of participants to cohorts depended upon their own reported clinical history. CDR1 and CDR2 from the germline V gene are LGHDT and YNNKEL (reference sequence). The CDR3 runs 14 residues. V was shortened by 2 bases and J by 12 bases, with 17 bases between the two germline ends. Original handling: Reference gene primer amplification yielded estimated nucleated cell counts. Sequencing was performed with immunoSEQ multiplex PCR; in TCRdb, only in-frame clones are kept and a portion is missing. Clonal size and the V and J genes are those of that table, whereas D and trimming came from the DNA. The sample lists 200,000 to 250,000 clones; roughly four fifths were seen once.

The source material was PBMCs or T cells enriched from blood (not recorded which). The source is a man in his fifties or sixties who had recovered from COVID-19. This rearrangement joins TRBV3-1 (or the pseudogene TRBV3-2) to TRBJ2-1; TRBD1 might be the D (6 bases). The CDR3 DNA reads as TGTGCCAGCAGCCAACAGGGGCCTCCCCAGGGGCAGTTCTTC. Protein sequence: CASSQQGPPQGQFF.